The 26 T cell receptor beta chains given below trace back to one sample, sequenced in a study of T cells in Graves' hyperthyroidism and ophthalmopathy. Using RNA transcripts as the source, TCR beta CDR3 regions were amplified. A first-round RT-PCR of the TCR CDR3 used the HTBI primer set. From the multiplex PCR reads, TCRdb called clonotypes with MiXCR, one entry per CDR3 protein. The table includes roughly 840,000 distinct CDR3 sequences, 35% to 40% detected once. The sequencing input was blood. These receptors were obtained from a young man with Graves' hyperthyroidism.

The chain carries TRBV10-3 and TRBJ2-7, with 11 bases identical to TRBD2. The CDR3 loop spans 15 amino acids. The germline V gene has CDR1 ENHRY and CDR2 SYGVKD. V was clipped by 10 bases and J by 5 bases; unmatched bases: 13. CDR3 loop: CATSRILAGAHEQYF. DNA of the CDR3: TGTGCCACCAGCAGGATACTAGCGGGAGCCCACGAGCAGTACTTC.

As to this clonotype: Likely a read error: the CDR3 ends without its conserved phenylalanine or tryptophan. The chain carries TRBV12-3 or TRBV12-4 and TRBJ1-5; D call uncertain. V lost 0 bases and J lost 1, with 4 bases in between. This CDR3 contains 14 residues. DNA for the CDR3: TGTGCCAGCAGTTTAGCGGGCAGCAATCAGCCCCAGCATTTA. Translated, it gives CASSLAGSNQPQHL.

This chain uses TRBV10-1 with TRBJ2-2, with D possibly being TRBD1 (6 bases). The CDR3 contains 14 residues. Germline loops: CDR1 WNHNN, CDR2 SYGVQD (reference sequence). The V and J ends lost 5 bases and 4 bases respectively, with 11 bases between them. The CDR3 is CASSTDRSTGELFF. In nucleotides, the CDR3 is TGCGCCAGCAGTACGGACAGAAGCACCGGGGAGCTGTTTTTT.

CDR3 amino acids: CSALNNGENTIYF. CDR3 sequence (DNA): TGCAGTGCTCTAAACAACGGGGAAAACACCATATATTTT. The chain carries TRBV20-1 and TRBJ1-3; D not certain. This CDR3 region has 13 residues. Germline CDR1 is DFQATT and CDR2 is SNEGSKA (reference sequence). The V end lost 5 bases, the J end lost 6 bases, and 14 bases lay between the germline ends.

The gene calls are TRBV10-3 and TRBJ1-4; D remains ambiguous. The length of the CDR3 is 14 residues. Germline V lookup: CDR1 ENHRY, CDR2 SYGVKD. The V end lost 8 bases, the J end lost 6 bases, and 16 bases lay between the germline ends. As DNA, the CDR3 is TGTGCCATCCGCGCAAGGGAGAAGGATGAAAAACTGTTTTTT. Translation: CAIRAREKDEKLFF.

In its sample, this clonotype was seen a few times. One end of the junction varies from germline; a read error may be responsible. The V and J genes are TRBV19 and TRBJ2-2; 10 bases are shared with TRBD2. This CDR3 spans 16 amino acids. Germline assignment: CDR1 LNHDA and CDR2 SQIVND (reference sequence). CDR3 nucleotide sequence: TGTGCTAGTAGTCGAGGGGTAGCGGGAGGCACCGGGGAGCTGTTTTTT. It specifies CASSRGVAGGTGELFF.

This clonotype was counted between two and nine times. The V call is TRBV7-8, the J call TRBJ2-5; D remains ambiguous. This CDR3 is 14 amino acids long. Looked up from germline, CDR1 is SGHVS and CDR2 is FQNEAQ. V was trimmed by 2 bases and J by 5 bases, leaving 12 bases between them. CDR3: CASSLLGLWETQYF. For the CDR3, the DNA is TGTGCCAGCAGCTTATTAGGGTTGTGGGAGACCCAGTACTTC.

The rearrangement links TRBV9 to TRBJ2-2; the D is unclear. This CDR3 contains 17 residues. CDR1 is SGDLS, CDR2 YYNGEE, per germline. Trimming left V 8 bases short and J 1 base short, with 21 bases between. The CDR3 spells CASSIAPALLNTGELFF. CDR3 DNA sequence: TGTGCCAGTAGTATAGCCCCCGCCCTATTGAACACCGGGGAGCTGTTTTTT.

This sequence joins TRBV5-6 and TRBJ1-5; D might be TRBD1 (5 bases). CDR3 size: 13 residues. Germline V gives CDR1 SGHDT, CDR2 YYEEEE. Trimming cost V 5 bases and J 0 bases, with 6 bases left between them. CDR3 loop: CASRQVSNQPQHF. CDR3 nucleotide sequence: TGTGCCAGCAGACAGGTTAGCAATCAGCCCCAGCATTTT.

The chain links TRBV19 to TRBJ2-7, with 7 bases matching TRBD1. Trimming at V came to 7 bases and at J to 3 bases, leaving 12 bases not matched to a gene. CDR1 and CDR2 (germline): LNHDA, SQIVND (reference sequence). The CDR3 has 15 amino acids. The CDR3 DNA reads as TGTGCCAGTATTGCTCTCGACAGGGTGGGCTACGAGCAGTACTTC. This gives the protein CASIALDRVGYEQYF.

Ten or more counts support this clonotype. The CDR3 sequence is CASSDRAATETQYF. The CDR3 nucleotides read TGCGCCAGCAGTGACAGGGCGGCCACTGAGACCCAGTACTTC. The rearrangement joins TRBV10-1 to TRBJ2-5, with a possible D match to TRBD1 (5 bases). CDR1 and CDR2 from the germline V gene are WNHNN and SYGVQD (reference sequence). Trimming took 3 bases from V and 5 from J, leaving 13 bases between them. This CDR3 contains 14 residues.

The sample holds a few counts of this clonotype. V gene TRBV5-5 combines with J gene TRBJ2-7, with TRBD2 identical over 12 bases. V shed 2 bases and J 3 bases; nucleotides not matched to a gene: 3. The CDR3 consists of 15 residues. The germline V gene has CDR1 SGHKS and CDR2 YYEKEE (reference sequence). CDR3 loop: CASSFRLAGVYEQYF. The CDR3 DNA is TGTGCCAGCAGCTTCCGACTAGCGGGAGTCTACGAGCAGTACTTC.

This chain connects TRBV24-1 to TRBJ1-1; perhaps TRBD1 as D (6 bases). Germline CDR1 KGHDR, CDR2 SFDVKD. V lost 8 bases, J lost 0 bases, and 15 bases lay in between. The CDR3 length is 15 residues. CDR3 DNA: TGTGCCACCAAACCCTCGACAGGTGTGAACACTGAAGCTTTCTTT. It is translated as CATKPSTGVNTEAFF.

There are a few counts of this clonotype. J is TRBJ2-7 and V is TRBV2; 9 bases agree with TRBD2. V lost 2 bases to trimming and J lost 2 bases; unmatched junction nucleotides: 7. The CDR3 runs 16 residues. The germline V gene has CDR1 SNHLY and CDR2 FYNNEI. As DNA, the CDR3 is TGTGCCAGCAGTGAAAATTGGGCTAGCGGGGCCTACGAGCAGTACTTC. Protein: CASSENWASGAYEQYF.

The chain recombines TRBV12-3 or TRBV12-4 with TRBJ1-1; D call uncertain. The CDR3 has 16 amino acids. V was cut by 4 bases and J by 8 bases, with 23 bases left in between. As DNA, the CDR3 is TGTGCCAGCAGTTACCGGGCAGGAACGGCAGACCTAGAAGCTTTCTTT. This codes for CASSYRAGTADLEAFF.

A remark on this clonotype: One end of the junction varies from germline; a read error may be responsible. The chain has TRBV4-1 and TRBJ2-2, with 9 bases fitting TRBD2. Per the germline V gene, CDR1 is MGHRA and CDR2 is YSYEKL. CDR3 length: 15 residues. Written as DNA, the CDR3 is TGTGCCAGCAGCCGCGGGACTAGCCTCACCGGGGAGCTGTTTTTT. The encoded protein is CASSRGTSLTGELFF.

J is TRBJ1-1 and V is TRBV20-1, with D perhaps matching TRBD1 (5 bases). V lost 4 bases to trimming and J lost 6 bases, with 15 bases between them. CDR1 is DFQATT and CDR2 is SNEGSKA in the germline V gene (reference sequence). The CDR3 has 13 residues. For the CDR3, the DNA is TGCAGTGCTAAAGACACAGGTGGATCTGAAGCTTTCTTT. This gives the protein CSAKDTGGSEAFF.

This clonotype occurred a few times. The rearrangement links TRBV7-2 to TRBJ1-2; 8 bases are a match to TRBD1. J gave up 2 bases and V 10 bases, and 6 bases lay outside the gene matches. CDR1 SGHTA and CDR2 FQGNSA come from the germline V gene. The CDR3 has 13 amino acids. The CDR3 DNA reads TGTGCCATCCTAACAGGGGGGAACTATGGCTACACCTTC. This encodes CAILTGGNYGYTF.

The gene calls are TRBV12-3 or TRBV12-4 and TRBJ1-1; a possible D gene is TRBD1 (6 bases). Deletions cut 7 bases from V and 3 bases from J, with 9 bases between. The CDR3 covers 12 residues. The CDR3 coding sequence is TGTGCCAGCAATGGGGGGCACACTGAAGCTTTCTTT. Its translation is CASNGGHTEAFF.

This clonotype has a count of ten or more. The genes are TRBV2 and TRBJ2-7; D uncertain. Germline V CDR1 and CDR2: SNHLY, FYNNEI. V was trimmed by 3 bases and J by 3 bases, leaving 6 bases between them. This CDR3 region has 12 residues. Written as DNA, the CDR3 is TGTGCCAGCAGTGACAGATTCTACGAGCAGTACTTC. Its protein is CASSDRFYEQYF.

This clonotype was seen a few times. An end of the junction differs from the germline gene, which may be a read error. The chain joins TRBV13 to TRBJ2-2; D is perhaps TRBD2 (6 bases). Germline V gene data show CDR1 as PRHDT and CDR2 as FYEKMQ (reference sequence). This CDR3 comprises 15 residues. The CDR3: CASTKGGMNTGELFF. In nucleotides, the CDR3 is TGCGCCAGCACCAAAGGCGGGATGAACACCGGGGAGCTGTTTTTT.

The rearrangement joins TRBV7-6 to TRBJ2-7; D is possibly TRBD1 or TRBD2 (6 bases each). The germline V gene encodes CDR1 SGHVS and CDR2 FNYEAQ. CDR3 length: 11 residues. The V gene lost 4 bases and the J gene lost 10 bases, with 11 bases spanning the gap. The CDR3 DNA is TGTGCCAGCAGCTGGGGGGCCGGACAGTACTTC. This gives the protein CASSWGAGQYF.

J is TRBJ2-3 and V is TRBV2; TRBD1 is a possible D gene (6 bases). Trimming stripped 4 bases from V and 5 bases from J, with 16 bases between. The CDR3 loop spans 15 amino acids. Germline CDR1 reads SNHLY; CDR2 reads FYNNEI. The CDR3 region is CASSGGSGDGDTQYF. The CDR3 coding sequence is TGTGCCAGCAGTGGGGGGTCAGGGGACGGAGATACGCAGTATTTT.

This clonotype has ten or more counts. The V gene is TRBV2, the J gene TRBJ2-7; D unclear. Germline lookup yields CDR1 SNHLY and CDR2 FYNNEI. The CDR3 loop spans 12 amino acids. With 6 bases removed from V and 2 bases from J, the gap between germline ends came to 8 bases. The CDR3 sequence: CASRQAPYEQYF. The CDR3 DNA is TGTGCCAGCAGGCAGGCCCCCTACGAGCAGTACTTC.

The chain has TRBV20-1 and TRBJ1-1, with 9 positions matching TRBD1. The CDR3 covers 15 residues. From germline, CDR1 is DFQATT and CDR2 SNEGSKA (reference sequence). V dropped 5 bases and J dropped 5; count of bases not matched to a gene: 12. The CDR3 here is CSAGPRDRVWTEAFF. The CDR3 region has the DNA TGCAGTGCTGGACCCAGGGACAGGGTTTGGACTGAAGCTTTCTTT.

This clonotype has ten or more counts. The CDR3 is CSAPGPQNTEAFF. The DNA of the CDR3 is TGCAGTGCCCCGGGACCCCAGAACACTGAAGCTTTCTTT. The chain couples TRBV20-1 to TRBJ1-1, with D perhaps matching TRBD1 (5 bases). Germline values: CDR1 DFQATT, CDR2 SNEGSKA (reference sequence). The CDR3 sequence is 13 residues long. Deletions cut 6 bases from V and 1 base from J, with 12 bases between.